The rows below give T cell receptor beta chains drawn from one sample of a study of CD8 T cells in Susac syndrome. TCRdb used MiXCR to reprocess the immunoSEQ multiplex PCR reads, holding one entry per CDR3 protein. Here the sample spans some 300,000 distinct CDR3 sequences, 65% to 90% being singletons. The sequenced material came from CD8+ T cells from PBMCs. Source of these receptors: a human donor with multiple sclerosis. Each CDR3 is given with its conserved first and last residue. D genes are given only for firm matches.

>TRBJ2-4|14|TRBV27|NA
CASSLYREGDIQYF
TGTGCCAGCAGTTTATACAGGGAGGGAGACATTCAGTACTTC
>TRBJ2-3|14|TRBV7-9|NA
CASSRTGLLDTQYF
TGTGCCAGCAGCCGAACGGGACTTCTGGATACGCAGTATTTT
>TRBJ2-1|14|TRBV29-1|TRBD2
CSGGLAGAYNEQFF
TGCAGCGGGGGACTAGCGGGAGCTTACAATGAGCAGTTCTTC
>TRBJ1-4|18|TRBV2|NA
CASSERDAGQRDNEKLFF
TGTGCCAGCAGTGAAAGGGATGCCGGACAGAGAGATAATGAAAAACTGTTTTTT
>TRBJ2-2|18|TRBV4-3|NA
CASSPAGKLAPITGELFF
TGCGCCAGCAGCCCCGCGGGGAAGCTAGCACCCATCACCGGGGAGCTGTTTTTT
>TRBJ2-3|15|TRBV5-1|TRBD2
CASSYTAGNTDTQYF
TGCGCCAGCAGCTACACAGCGGGAAACACAGATACGCAGTATTTT
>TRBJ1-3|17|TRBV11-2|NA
CASSPGGVPLVGNTIYF
TGTGCCAGCAGCCCCGGTGGGGTCCCTTTGGTTGGAAACACCATATATTTT
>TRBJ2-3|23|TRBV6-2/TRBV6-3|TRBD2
CASSPSALAGGLPFGGSTDTQYF
TGTGCCAGCAGCCCATCCGCCTTAGCGGGAGGGCTTCCCTTCGGAGGTAGCACAGATACGCAGTATTTT
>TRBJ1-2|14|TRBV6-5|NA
CASSYSRETYGYTF
TGTGCCAGCAGTTACTCTAGGGAAACCTATGGCTACACCTTC
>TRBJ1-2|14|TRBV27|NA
CASSSGQRRDGYTF
TGTGCCAGCAGTTCAGGACAGCGACGGGATGGCTACACCTTC